What follows describes a single TCR beta chain. Trimming removed 6 bases at V and 5 bases at J, with 24 bases between. This CDR3 spans 16 amino acids. CDR1 and CDR2 from the germline V gene are SQVTM and ANQGSEA. The participants were between about 18 and 95 years old and came from 20 to 30 US areas. Clinical history reported by participants formed the basis on which cohorts were assigned. The data stem from a study of blood T cell repertoires in COVID-19. About the study: From T cells, B-cell-depleted T cells, or PBMCs came the material, which was cDNA or gDNA.

Methods used by the authors: Reference gene primer amplification in the assay estimated nucleated cell counts. Sequencing used immunoSEQ multiplex PCR; TCRdb keeps in-frame clones, though not all of them. That table is the source of V, J and clone size, and D and trimming were worked out from the DNA. The data hold approximately 220,000 clones, with around 89% observed a single time. This chain connects TRBV29-1 to TRBJ2-3, with a tentative D call TRBD1 (6 bases). The receptor's source is a man aged 25 to 40 who had recovered from COVID-19. Sequenced: PBMCs or T cells enriched from blood (not recorded which). CDR3: CSVRTVWGSEGDTQYF. The CDR3 DNA is TGCAGCGTCCGGACAGTCTGGGGTAGCGAGGGAGATACGCAGTATTTT.